These 21 T cell receptor beta chains share one sample of origin, sequenced in a study of T cells in localized non-small cell lung cancer. Libraries were prepared by immunoSEQ multiplex PCR; TCRdb keeps only in-frame clonotypes and omits some of them. The sample has fewer than 1,200 clones; approximately 35% are singletons. The specimen comprised normal lung tissue next to the tumor, sampled before any cancer treatment. The receptors originated from a woman aged 40-69 years with stage II squamous cell lung carcinoma.

By frequency in the sample, this clone is large (0.1 to 1%). The rearrangement joins TRBV6-8 to TRBJ2-5, with D unclear. CDR1 MNHGY and CDR2 SAAAGT come from the germline V gene. The CDR3 totals 14 residues. V was cut by 2 bases and J by 4 bases, with 11 bases left in between. The CDR3 protein is CASSYRLTIETQYF. The DNA for the CDR3 is TGTGCCAGCAGTTACCGGCTTACAATAGAGACCCAGTACTTC.

The CDR3 region has the DNA TGTGCCATCAGTGAGTCGTATTCGGGGAAGGGAGAGACCCAGTACTTC. This encodes CAISESYSGKGETQYF. V is TRBV10-3 and J is TRBJ2-5; D perhaps matches TRBD2 (5 bases). There are 16 residues in the CDR3. Germline assignment: CDR1 ENHRY and CDR2 SYGVKD. Trimming stripped 0 bases from V and 4 bases from J, with 15 bases between.

This clone counts as large (0.1 to 1%). The chain is built from TRBV15 and TRBJ2-1, with D possibly TRBD1 on 6 matching bases. The CDR3 contains 15 residues. V lost 4 bases and J 3 bases, leaving 13 bases between the germline ends. CDR1 and CDR2 from the germline V gene are LNHNV and YYDKDF (reference sequence). The CDR3 DNA reads as TGTGCCACCAGCAAACCGACAGGTAACTACAATGAGCAGTTCTTC. Its protein product is CATSKPTGNYNEQFF.

V usage is TRBV10-1 and J usage is TRBJ2-2; D is possibly TRBD2 (5 bases). Germline CDR1 and CDR2: WNHNN and SYGVQD (reference sequence). The germline V and J ends were trimmed by 8 bases and 2 bases, with 12 bases remaining between them. The CDR3 loop spans 14 amino acids. Here the CDR3 DNA reads TGCGCCAGCCTGAGGACTCTTAACACCGGGGAGCTGTTTTTT. Translated: CASLRTLNTGELFF.

The chain joins TRBV14 to TRBJ2-5; D is perhaps TRBD1 (5 bases). V dropped 4 bases and J dropped 1 base, with 7 bases sitting between them. CDR1 is SGHDN and CDR2 is FVKESK in the germline V gene. There are 13 residues in the CDR3. In DNA, the CDR3 is TGTGCCAGCAGCCGGGGCATCCAAGAGACCCAGTACTTC. Amino acids: CASSRGIQETQYF.

As for this clone: A junction end diverges from the germline sequence, so it may reflect a read error. The J gene is TRBJ1-2, the V gene TRBV6-8, with D possibly being TRBD1 (5 bases). CDR1 MNHGY and CDR2 SAAAGT come from the germline V gene. The CDR3 loop spans 13 amino acids. The DNA of the CDR3 is TGTGCCATCAGTCATCAGGGCAACTATGGCTACACCTTC. Amino acids: CAISHQGNYGYTF.

This clone has a handful of counts. The sequenced fragment ends 1 residue before the CDR3 boundary, so the rest is inferred from the germline J gene. The chain recombines TRBV10-3 with TRBJ2-7; tentatively, D is TRBD2 (5 bases). The CDR3 spans 15 residues. Trimming left V 0 bases short and J 3 bases short, with 12 bases between. Germline V CDR1 and CDR2: ENHRY, SYGVKD. CDR3 sequence reads: CAISESSSVLYEQYF. CDR3 DNA (partial): TGTGCCATCAGTGAGTCGAGTAGCGTCCTCTACGAGCAGTAC.

The rearrangement joins TRBV9 to TRBJ2-7; D may be TRBD1 (5 bases). Germline V gene lookup returns CDR1 SGDLS and CDR2 YYNGEE. The CDR3 loop spans 14 amino acids. V lost 0 bases to trimming and J lost 4 bases, with 11 bases between them. The chain's CDR3 is CASSVAPGIYEQYF. The CDR3 DNA reads TGTGCCAGCAGCGTAGCCCCAGGGATTTACGAGCAGTACTTC.

For the CDR3, the DNA is TGTGCCAGCAGGGAGGCTAGCGTGGATACGCAGTATTTT. Its translation is CASREASVDTQYF. The gene calls are TRBV6-8 and TRBJ2-3; a weak D match, TRBD2 (6 bases). Germline loops: CDR1 MNHGY, CDR2 SAAAGT. V lost 6 bases, J lost 6 bases, and 13 bases lay in between. CDR3 length: 13 amino acids.

This clone has just a few counts. J is TRBJ1-1 and V is TRBV6-8, with a possible D match to TRBD1 (5 bases). The V end lost 7 bases, the J end lost 12 bases, and 18 bases lay between the germline ends. CDR3 length: 12 amino acids. From germline, CDR1 is MNHGY and CDR2 SAAAGT. In DNA form, the CDR3 reads TGTGCCAGCACCTGGGACGAGGAAGGGACTTTCTTT. It translates to CASTWDEEGTFF.

This clone was picked up a small number of times. V gene TRBV9 combines with J gene TRBJ2-6; no clear D. Germline lookup yields CDR1 SGDLS and CDR2 YYNGEE. With 0 bases removed from V and 0 bases from J, the gap between germline ends came to 4 bases. The CDR3 length is 15 residues. CDR3 loop: CASSVGYSGANVLTF. The CDR3 region has the DNA TGTGCCAGCAGCGTAGGGTACTCTGGGGCCAACGTCCTGACTTTC.

The chain carries TRBV30 and TRBJ2-4; D gene uncertain. The germline V gene has CDR1 GTSNPN and CDR2 SVGIG (reference sequence). The CDR3 contains 13 residues. The V end was cut by 3 bases, the J end by 0 bases, with 6 bases between. The CDR3 sequence is CAWRPLAKNIQYF. CDR3 sequence (DNA): TGTGCCTGGAGGCCACTAGCCAAAAACATTCAGTACTTC.

This chain joins TRBV28 and TRBJ2-3, with a weak D call TRBD2 (5 bases). The CDR3 extends over 16 amino acids. Germline CDR1 and CDR2: MDHEN and SYDVKM. V gave up 6 bases and J gave up 2 bases, with 18 bases separating them. Here the CDR3 DNA reads TGTGCCAGCAGCTTACTAGAGCCTTTCCCCACAGATACGCAGTATTTT. Encoded protein: CASSLLEPFPTDTQYF. Variable domain in full (rest from reference TRBV28 and TRBJ2-3): DVKVTQSSRYLVKRTGEKVFLECVQDMDHENMFWYRQDPGLGLRLIYFSYDVKMKEKGDIPEGYSVSREKKERFSLILESASTNQTSMYLCASSLLEPFPTDTQYFGPGTRLTVL.

This clone is termed large (0.1 to 1%). The J gene is TRBJ2-3, the V gene TRBV9; maybe TRBD1 (5 bases). From germline, CDR1 is SGDLS and CDR2 YYNGEE. This CDR3 spans 14 amino acids. V gave up 0 bases and J gave up 4 bases, with 9 bases separating them. DNA for the CDR3: TGTGCCAGCAGCGTAGGGGGCGCATCAGATACGCAGTATTTT. It translates to CASSVGGASDTQYF.

This clone is large. J is TRBJ1-1 and V is TRBV14; the match to TRBD1 covers 9 bases. This CDR3 spans 14 amino acids. V lost 4 bases to trimming and J lost 1 base; unmatched junction nucleotides: 1. CDR1 SGHDN and CDR2 FVKESK come from the germline V gene. The CDR3 protein is CASSPQGANTEAFF. The CDR3 DNA follows: TGTGCCAGCAGCCCACAGGGGGCGAACACTGAAGCTTTCTTT.

Sample share makes this clone large. The gene calls are TRBV11-3 and TRBJ2-7; TRBD1 matches at 8 bases. CDR3 size: 14 residues. Germline CDR1 is SGHNT and CDR2 is YENEEA. After removal of 1 base from V and 7 bases from J, the junction contained 6 bases not matched to a gene. CDR3 loop: CASSLGTGKGEQYF. The CDR3 DNA sequence: TGTGCCAGCAGCTTAGGGACAGGGAAGGGGGAGCAGTACTTC. The entire variable domain, with the rest obtained from reference TRBV11-3 and TRBJ2-7, is as follows: EAGVVQSPRYKIIEKKQPVAFWCNPISGHNTLYWYLQNLGQGPELLIRYENEEAVDDSQLPKDRFSAERLKGVDSTLKIQPAELGDSAVYLCASSLGTGKGEQYFGPGTRLTVT.

The chain links TRBV18 to TRBJ1-3; the D is unclear. Trimming left V 3 bases short and J 2 bases short, with 11 bases between. Per germline, CDR1 KGHSH and CDR2 LQKENI. This CDR3 spans 15 amino acids. The CDR3 loop is CASSPRPEAGNTIYF. As DNA, the CDR3 is TGTGCCAGCTCACCCAGGCCGGAGGCTGGAAACACCATATATTTT.

The gene calls are TRBV6-8 and TRBJ1-1; D may be TRBD1 (6 bases). Germline V lookup: CDR1 MNHGY, CDR2 SAAAGT. The CDR3 is 14 residues long. Deletions cut 2 bases from V and 4 bases from J, with 11 bases between. This CDR3 is CASSYETGPTEAFF. The DNA of the CDR3 is TGTGCCAGCAGTTACGAAACAGGGCCCACTGAAGCTTTCTTT.

The J gene is TRBJ1-1, the V gene TRBV6-8; D not certain. The CDR3 sequence is 13 residues long. The V gene lost 7 bases and the J gene lost 1 base, with 10 bases spanning the gap. Germline-derived CDR1 and CDR2 are MNHGY and SAAAGT. CDR3 residues: CASTFWGNTEAFF. DNA for the CDR3: TGTGCCAGCACCTTTTGGGGGAACACTGAAGCTTTCTTT.

V and J are TRBV29-1 and TRBJ2-7; D is perhaps TRBD2 (6 bases). The length of the CDR3 is 13 residues. Germline V gene lookup returns CDR1 SQVTM and CDR2 ANQGSEA. V gave up 2 bases and J gave up 4 bases, with 12 bases separating them. CDR3 in amino acids: CSVESFGGYEQYF. CDR3 coding DNA: TGCAGCGTTGAATCGTTCGGGGGTTACGAGCAGTACTTC.

By sample fraction, this clone is medium-sized (0.01 to 0.1%). The chain employs TRBV6-8 and TRBJ1-4; tentative D call: TRBD1 (5 bases). V was trimmed by 7 bases and J by 8 bases, leaving 17 bases between them. The length of the CDR3 is 14 residues. Germline V gives CDR1 MNHGY, CDR2 SAAAGT. The CDR3 is CASTGTLGMEKLFF. In DNA form, the CDR3 reads TGTGCCAGCACCGGGACCCTAGGGATGGAAAAACTGTTTTTT.